A single sample is the source of the 15 T cell receptor beta chains below, sequenced in a study of post-analysis software for immune sequencing data. General observations from the study: Included in a set of roughly five TRBV segments more frequent in patients than controls were TRBV5-6, TRBV5-1 and TRBV20-1.

For these receptors, no antigen is known. Carried by the TCR beta cDNA libraries were unique molecular identifiers. TCRdb re-called the PCR reads through MiXCR, storing one row per CDR3 protein. Seen here are around 710,000 distinct CDR3 sequences, more than 45% observed once, and the top ten hold roughly 4.5%. Material: blood. All receptors come from a girl between 5 and 17 years old with multiple sclerosis.

The chain combines TRBV29-1 with TRBJ2-1, with 12 bases matching TRBD2. The V segment lost 2 bases and the J segment 8 bases; nucleotides outside the gene matches: 4. CDR1 and CDR2 from the germline V gene are SQVTM and ANQGSEA. The CDR3 totals 14 residues. The CDR3 nucleotides read TGCAGCGTTGAACGACTAGCGGGAGATGATGAGCAGTTCTTC. Its translation is CSVERLAGDDEQFF.

The rearrangement uses TRBV5-1 and TRBJ2-7; TRBD1 is a possible D gene (6 bases). The CDR3 consists of 15 residues. CDR1 and CDR2 from the germline V gene are SGHRS and YFSETQ. The V gene lost 4 bases and the J gene lost 3 bases, with 17 bases spanning the gap. This CDR3 reads CASSPDGTLLYEQYF. The CDR3 nucleotides read TGCGCCAGCAGCCCAGACGGGACACTTCTCTACGAGCAGTACTTC.

This clonotype appeared a few times. For the CDR3, the DNA is TGCAGCGTCCCCCAGGGGAATTGGGAGACCCAGTACTTC. Protein: CSVPQGNWETQYF. The chain links TRBV29-1 to TRBJ2-5, with D perhaps TRBD1 (6 bases). Per the germline V gene, CDR1 is SQVTM and CDR2 is ANQGSEA. The CDR3 totals 13 residues. V lost 6 bases and J lost 5, with 16 bases in between.

In DNA form, the CDR3 reads TGTGCCAGCAGTTCTCTAATGACTAGCGGGAGCGTTGGTGAGCAGTTCTTC. Protein: CASSSLMTSGSVGEQFF. J is TRBJ2-1 and V is TRBV6-2 or TRBV6-3; 12 nucleotides match TRBD2. The germline gives CDR1 MNHEY, CDR2 SVGEGT. V lost 4 bases to trimming and J lost 9 bases; unmatched junction nucleotides: 13. This CDR3 is built from 17 residues.

This clonotype was detected a few times. This chain links TRBV28 with TRBJ2-7; TRBD1 is a possible D gene (6 bases). Trimming took 3 bases from V and 1 from J, leaving 13 bases between them. The CDR3 sequence is 15 residues long. Germline CDR1 is MDHEN and CDR2 is SYDVKM. In DNA, the CDR3 is TGTGCCAGCAGTTTTTTAAGGACAGCATCCTACGAGCAGTACTTC. This encodes CASSFLRTASYEQYF. Full variable domain (missing parts from reference TRBV28 and TRBJ2-7): DVKVTQSSRYLVKRTGEKVFLECVQDMDHENMFWYRQDPGLGLRLIYFSYDVKMKEKGDIPEGYSVSREKKERFSLILESASTNQTSMYLCASSFLRTASYEQYFGPGTRLTVT.

The chain uses TRBV5-1 and TRBJ2-5; 8 bases agree with TRBD2. There are 15 residues in the CDR3. J lost 3 bases, V lost 4 bases, and 8 bases had no gene match. The germline gives CDR1 SGHRS, CDR2 YFSETQ. The CDR3: CASSPGGGSEETQYF. CDR3 DNA sequence: TGCGCCAGCAGCCCCGGGGGGGGATCCGAAGAGACCCAGTACTTC.

A word on this clonotype: Being one base from a much bigger clone, this may be a read error. V gene TRBV7-6 combines with J gene TRBJ2-1, with TRBD2 identical over 13 bases. Germline CDR1 reads SGHVS; CDR2 reads FNYEAQ. Trimming took 5 bases from V and 8 from J; bases not matched to a gene: 6. The CDR3 consists of 15 residues. CDR3 loop: CASSPGLAGTHEQFF. Written as DNA, the CDR3 is TGTGCCAGCAGCCCGGGACTAGCGGGAACCCATGAGCAGTTCTTC.

This clonotype was detected ten times or more. V gene TRBV6-1 combines with J gene TRBJ1-1; D is ambiguous. The ends were cut back, 6 bases at V and 1 base at J, with 12 bases in the middle. CDR1 and CDR2 from the germline V gene are MNHNS and SASEGT. This CDR3 has 14 residues. CDR3: CASRLVLGNTEAFF. CDR3 sequence (DNA): TGTGCCAGCAGGCTAGTTTTGGGGAACACTGAAGCTTTCTTT.

This clonotype was detected ten times or more. The DNA of the CDR3 is TGTGCCAGTTGGACTAGCGGGAAAGAGCAGTTCTTC. This encodes CASWTSGKEQFF. The chain combines TRBV6-5 with TRBJ2-1, with 12 bases fitting TRBD2. Trimming removed 9 bases from V and 10 bases from J; junction bases left unmatched: 4. Germline-derived CDR1 and CDR2 are MNHEY and SVGAGI. CDR3 length: 12 amino acids.

This clonotype was seen a few times. The V call is TRBV6-5, the J call TRBJ2-1; tentative D call: TRBD2 (6 bases). V gave up 6 bases and J gave up 6 bases, with 21 bases separating them. The CDR3 spans 16 residues. Germline V lookup: CDR1 MNHEY, CDR2 SVGAGI. CDR3 sequence reads: CASSRTATGVFNEQFF. The CDR3 bases are TGTGCCAGCAGCCGAACTGCAACGGGAGTCTTCAATGAGCAGTTCTTC.

The chain carries TRBV5-1 and TRBJ1-2, with D tentatively TRBD1 (6 bases). The germline gives CDR1 SGHRS, CDR2 YFSETQ. The CDR3 consists of 16 residues. Trimming cost V 0 bases and J 2 bases, with 14 bases left between them. CDR3 sequence: CASSLATGKENYGYTF. DNA for the CDR3: TGCGCCAGCAGCTTGGCCACAGGGAAGGAGAACTATGGCTACACCTTC.

V is TRBV5-1 and J is TRBJ2-1, with TRBD1 identical over 7 bases. V trimming: 0 bases; J trimming: 5 bases; junction bases outside the gene matches: 5. From germline, CDR1 is SGHRS and CDR2 YFSETQ. This CDR3 comprises 15 residues. The DNA of the CDR3 is TGCGCCAGCAGCTTGGAAGGACAGGAACACAATGAGCAGTTCTTC. Translating it yields CASSLEGQEHNEQFF. Full variable domain (rest looked up from reference TRBV5-1 and TRBJ2-1): KAGVTQTPRYLIKTRGQQVTLSCSPISGHRSVSWYQQTPGQGLQFLFEYFSETQRNKGNFPGRFSGRQFSNSRSEMNVSTLELGDSALYLCASSLEGQEHNEQFFGPGTRLTVL.

The DNA for the CDR3 is TGCAGCGTTTTGGTCAGCTCCTACGAGCAGTACTTC. It yields the protein CSVLVSSYEQYF. The chain joins TRBV29-1 to TRBJ2-7; D gene unclear. Germline-derived CDR1 and CDR2 are SQVTM and ANQGSEA. V lost 5 bases, J lost 0 bases, and 8 bases lay in between. The CDR3 sequence is 12 residues long.

The chain carries TRBV27 and TRBJ2-1; D gene uncertain. Germline V gene lookup returns CDR1 MNHEY and CDR2 SMNVEV (reference sequence). The CDR3 is made up of 15 amino acids. V was shortened by 5 bases and J by 4 bases, with 15 bases between the two germline ends. CDR3 nucleotides: TGTGCCAGCAGTCCAAAACCCTCAGAATACAATGAGCAGTTCTTC. Amino acid sequence: CASSPKPSEYNEQFF.

This chain connects TRBV5-6 to TRBJ2-7; 9 nucleotides line up with TRBD1. Judging by the DNA end, TRBJ2-5 fits better; the J call may be wrong. CDR1 is SGHDT, CDR2 YYEEEE, per germline. This CDR3 has 14 residues. The CDR3 protein is CASSAHRGRKTQYF. CDR3 DNA: TGTGCCAGCAGCGCACACAGGGGGCGCAAGACCCAGTACTTC.